The sequence of this T cell receptor beta chain was determined in a study of long-term antiretroviral therapy in people with HIV. Whole-study results and caveats: Spans of CDR3 length were tighter for HIV repertoires than for controls. Older ART regimens were possibly in use when the blood was collected between the mid-2000s and the late 2010s.

Every specimen held between roughly 0.85-11 million cryopreserved PBMC. These were thawed and washed before DNA extraction. They ran version v3.0 of the immunoSEQ assay at survey level. The data were produced by immunoSEQ multiplex PCR, yet TCRdb's version contains in-frame clones alone and is incomplete. Found here are about 16,000 clones, almost 90% of them singletons; the top ten hold approximately 14%. Concerning this clone itself: Antigen specificity is unknown.

The CDR3 length is 11 residues. Germline V lookup: CDR1 SGHDT, CDR2 YYEEEE. V lost 3 bases and J lost 6, with 7 bases in between. Here the sequenced sample was unsorted PBMCs, taken more than 2.2 years before starting antiretroviral therapy. The V and J genes are TRBV5-6 and TRBJ2-7, with D perhaps TRBD1 (5 bases). The TCR comes from a woman aged 30 to 39 with HIV. In nucleotides, the CDR3 is TGTGCCAGCAGCTGGGGCTCCGAGCAGTACTTC. Encoded protein: CASSWGSEQYF.